The 30 T cell receptor beta chains below were found in one sample sequenced in a study of OX40 agonist ivuxolimab in advanced cancers. Library preparation used the immunoSEQ multiplex PCR assay. TCRdb retrieved this table from immuneACCESS and kept in-frame rearrangements only. Not all clones are present; in checked studies, unresolved V genes account for under half, and no reason is known for the remainder. Counted in this sample were tens of thousands of clones; approximately 90% of them appeared once. The ten largest clones take up 24% of the sample. The sample in question was CD4+ or CD8+ T cells sorted from blood, obtained in a trial of the OX40 agonist ivuxolimab. These receptors all come from an adult with an advanced solid tumor such as melanoma, head and neck, liver or kidney cancer.

This chain links TRBV19 with TRBJ2-3, with 13 positions matching TRBD2. CDR3 size: 17 residues. V gave up 2 bases and J gave up 4 bases; unmatched junction bases: 6. Germline CDR1 and CDR2: LNHDA and SQIVND (reference sequence). The CDR3 protein is CASSIPELAGGADTQYF. CDR3 DNA sequence: TGTGCCAGTAGTATACCTGAACTAGCGGGAGGGGCAGATACGCAGTATTTT.

This clone was seen a handful of times. V and J are TRBV6-5 and TRBJ2-7; 8 positions match TRBD2. Germline V gene data show CDR1 as MNHEY and CDR2 as SVGAGI. V lost 2 bases to trimming and J lost 6 bases; unmatched junction nucleotides: 9. The CDR3 totals 15 residues. CDR3 in DNA: TGTGCCAGCAGTTACGACAGTGGCGGGAGGCGCGAGCAGTACTTC. Translation: CASSYDSGGRREQYF.

This chain uses TRBV9 with TRBJ2-2; possibly TRBD1 for D (6 bases). CDR3 length: 15 amino acids. CDR1 and CDR2 from the germline V gene are SGDLS and YYNGEE. V lost 4 bases and J lost 2, with 12 bases in between. As DNA, the CDR3 is TGTGCCAGCAGCCAAGGGGGTAGTAACACCGGGGAGCTGTTTTTT. This gives the protein CASSQGGSNTGELFF. The complete variable domain, with remaining parts taken from reference TRBV9 and TRBJ2-2, reads DSGVTQTPKHLITATGQRVTLRCSPRSGDLSVYWYQQSLDQGLQFLIQYYNGEERAKGNILERFSAQQFPDLHSELNLSSLELGDSALYFCASSQGGSNTGELFFGEGSRLTVL.

The genes are TRBV30 and TRBJ1-4; no firm D call. CDR1 and CDR2 from the germline V gene are GTSNPN and SVGIG (reference sequence). V gave up 1 base and J gave up 6 bases, with 6 bases separating them. This CDR3 region has 12 residues. CDR3 region: CAWSDGYEKLFF. The DNA for the CDR3 is TGTGCCTGGAGTGACGGGTATGAAAAACTGTTTTTT.

This chain links TRBV27 with TRBJ2-1; 11 nucleotides align to TRBD2. This CDR3 spans 15 amino acids. V shed 4 bases, J shed 3 bases, and the junction held 2 bases outside the gene matches. Germline V gene sequence: CDR1 MNHEY, CDR2 SMNVEV (reference sequence). The CDR3 here is CASSSGTSGYNEQFF. The CDR3 nucleotides are TGTGCCAGCAGTTCAGGGACTAGCGGCTACAATGAGCAGTTCTTC.

The chain links TRBV6-5 to TRBJ2-2; tentative D call: TRBD2 (5 bases). V gave up 6 bases and J gave up 7 bases, with 15 bases separating them. This CDR3 is built from 14 residues. Germline V CDR1 and CDR2: MNHEY, SVGAGI. This CDR3 is CASRTEVTYGELFF. The CDR3 nucleotides read TGTGCCAGCAGGACGGAGGTCACCTACGGGGAGCTGTTTTTT.

The V and J genes are TRBV10-3 and TRBJ1-5, with a weak D call TRBD1 (5 bases). The ends were cut back, 10 bases at V and 0 bases at J, with 13 bases in the middle. The CDR3 spans 14 residues. Per germline, CDR1 ENHRY and CDR2 SYGVKD. DNA for the CDR3: TGTGCCACCGAGACAGACTATAGCAATCAGCCCCAGCATTTT. Amino acid sequence: CATETDYSNQPQHF.

J is TRBJ2-1 and V is TRBV10-2, with 9 bases fitting TRBD2. CDR3 length: 16 residues. Trimming at V came to 2 bases and at J to 14 bases, leaving 16 bases not matched to a gene. Germline loops: CDR1 WSHSY, CDR2 SAAADI. CDR3 in DNA: TGCGCCAGCAGTGAGAGTTTAGCGGGAGCCCCGGTCGGGGAGTTCTTC. Its translation is CASSESLAGAPVGEFF.

The chain is built from TRBV28 and TRBJ1-4; D not certain. This CDR3 spans 16 amino acids. Germline CDR1 and CDR2: MDHEN and SYDVKM. Deletions cut 5 bases from V and 0 bases from J, with 13 bases between. DNA of the CDR3: TGTGCCAGCAGTCGAGGGCAAATTGCAACTAATGAAAAACTGTTTTTT. It is translated as CASSRGQIATNEKLFF.

This chain joins TRBV7-9 and TRBJ2-7, with D perhaps TRBD2 (5 bases). CDR1 and CDR2 from the germline V gene are SEHNR and FQNEAQ (reference sequence). The CDR3 has 15 amino acids. The ends were cut back, 3 bases at V and 3 bases at J, with 15 bases in the middle. CDR3 residues: CASSFSPRRDYEQYF. CDR3 DNA: TGTGCCAGCAGCTTTAGCCCCCGACGGGACTACGAGCAGTACTTC.

This chain joins TRBV29-1 and TRBJ2-1; the D call may be TRBD1 or TRBD2 (5 bases each). V lost 7 bases and J lost 0, with 13 bases in between. CDR3 length: 14 amino acids. Germline-derived CDR1 and CDR2 are SQVTM and ANQGSEA. In nucleotides, the CDR3 is TGCAGCGCCGAAGAGGGGAGCTCCTACAATGAGCAGTTCTTC. It yields the protein CSAEEGSSYNEQFF.

The gene calls are TRBV7-8 and TRBJ2-7; the D is unclear. This CDR3 is built from 16 residues. Germline CDR1 reads SGHVS; CDR2 reads FQNEAQ. V gave up 0 bases and J gave up 7 bases, with 19 bases separating them. The chain's CDR3 is CASSLALRALMGEQYF. The CDR3 DNA reads TGTGCCAGCAGCTTAGCGTTAAGGGCTCTTATGGGGGAGCAGTACTTC.

V and J are TRBV2 and TRBJ2-3; D call uncertain. V lost 6 bases and J lost 6, with 16 bases in between. Germline CDR1 reads SNHLY; CDR2 reads FYNNEI. This CDR3 is 14 amino acids long. The CDR3 protein is CASRIRVAGDTQYF. CDR3 nucleotides: TGTGCCAGCAGGATCCGGGTCGCCGGGGATACGCAGTATTTT.

V and J are TRBV5-1 and TRBJ2-1; D remains unclear. The V end was cut by 2 bases, the J end by 4 bases, with 7 bases between. The CDR3 is 13 residues long. Germline CDR1 and CDR2: SGHRS and YFSETQ. The CDR3 sequence is CASSFPEYNEQFF. The CDR3 bases are TGCGCCAGCAGCTTCCCGGAATACAATGAGCAGTTCTTC.

The genes are TRBV15 and TRBJ2-5, with D perhaps TRBD1 or TRBD2 (5 bases each). Germline values: CDR1 LNHNV, CDR2 YYDKDF (reference sequence). There are 14 residues in the CDR3. V gave up 6 bases and J gave up 5 bases, with 16 bases separating them. The CDR3: CATRTRGEGETQYF. CDR3 nucleotide sequence: TGTGCCACCAGAACCCGGGGAGAGGGGGAGACCCAGTACTTC.

The chain has TRBV7-8 and TRBJ2-7; 9 nucleotides match TRBD1. The V gene end was trimmed by 5 bases and the J gene end by 1 base; junction bases not matched to a gene: 3. Germline loops: CDR1 SGHVS, CDR2 FQNEAQ. The CDR3 is made up of 14 amino acids. Here the CDR3 reads CASSPGTGSYEQYF. The CDR3 DNA is TGTGCCAGCAGCCCAGGGACAGGGTCCTACGAGCAGTACTTC. The full variable domain, its missing parts supplied by reference TRBV7-8 and TRBJ2-7, is GAGVSQSPRYKVAKRGQDVALRCDPISGHVSLFWYQQALGQGPEFLTYFQNEAQLDKSGLPSDRFFAERPEGSVSTLKIQRTQQEDSAVYLCASSPGTGSYEQYFGPGTRLTVT.

This clone came up a few times. The J gene is TRBJ2-2, the V gene TRBV19; D call uncertain. Germline V CDR1 and CDR2: LNHDA, SQIVND (reference sequence). The V and J ends lost 7 bases and 3 bases respectively, with 3 bases between them. This CDR3 is built from 11 residues. The CDR3 DNA sequence: TGTGCCAGTATGTACACCGGGGAGCTGTTTTTT. Translation: CASMYTGELFF.

V is TRBV27 and J is TRBJ2-3; D uncertain. This CDR3 comprises 12 residues. V lost 6 bases, J lost 4 bases, and 8 bases lay in between. The germline gives CDR1 MNHEY, CDR2 SMNVEV (reference sequence). The CDR3 region is CASRTLSDTQYF. The DNA of the CDR3 is TGTGCCAGCAGGACACTTTCAGATACGCAGTATTTT.

The V call is TRBV30, the J call TRBJ2-5; D is perhaps TRBD1 or TRBD2 (5 bases each). The V end lost 0 bases, the J end lost 5 bases, and 7 bases lay between the germline ends. The germline V gene encodes CDR1 GTSNPN and CDR2 SVGIG (reference sequence). CDR3 length: 12 residues. The CDR3 here is CAWSVWGETQYF. CDR3 nucleotide sequence: TGTGCCTGGAGTGTATGGGGGGAGACCCAGTACTTC.

This chain links TRBV7-6 with TRBJ2-1; D gene uncertain. The CDR3 length is 12 residues. V was trimmed by 5 bases and J by 6 bases, leaving 8 bases between them. CDR1 is SGHVS and CDR2 is FNYEAQ in the germline V gene. The CDR3, as DNA: TGTGCCAGCAGCCCCCTTCGCAATGAGCAGTTCTTC. Translation: CASSPLRNEQFF. The whole variable domain, remainder taken from reference TRBV7-6 and TRBJ2-1, is GAGVSQSPRYKVTKRGQDVALRCDPISGHVSLYWYRQALGQGPEFLTYFNYEAQQDKSGLPNDRFSAERPEGSISTLTIQRTEQRDSAMYRCASSPLRNEQFFGPGTRLTVL.

This rearrangement joins TRBV11-2 to TRBJ2-5; 10 nucleotides agree with TRBD2. V shed 4 bases, J shed 5 bases, and the junction held 7 bases outside the gene matches. In germline, CDR1 is SGHAT, CDR2 FQNNGV. The CDR3 runs 15 residues. The CDR3 DNA reads TGTGCCAGCAGCTCGGGACTAGCGTTCCGGGAGACCCAGTACTTC. Its translation is CASSSGLAFRETQYF.

The rearrangement uses TRBV14 and TRBJ2-1; 7 bases line up with TRBD2. V trimming: 3 bases; J trimming: 3 bases; junction bases outside the gene matches: 11. The germline V gene has CDR1 SGHDN and CDR2 FVKESK. The CDR3 is 17 residues long. This chain's CDR3 is CASSHGLGGFFYNEQFF. In DNA form, the CDR3 reads TGTGCCAGCAGCCATGGACTGGGGGGGTTCTTCTACAATGAGCAGTTCTTC.

The chain employs TRBV7-9 and TRBJ2-7, with TRBD1 as a possible D gene (5 bases). The CDR3 is made up of 11 amino acids. Germline V gives CDR1 SEHNR, CDR2 FQNEAQ (reference sequence). Trimming removed 5 bases at V and 5 bases at J, with 7 bases between. CDR3 DNA: TGTGCCAGCAGCCTCAGGGACGAGCAGTACTTC. Protein: CASSLRDEQYF.

The rearrangement joins TRBV6-1 to TRBJ2-7; weak D call: TRBD1 (5 bases). There are 12 residues in the CDR3. Germline assignment: CDR1 MNHNS and CDR2 SASEGT. V gave up 2 bases and J gave up 5 bases, with 7 bases separating them. Written as DNA, the CDR3 is TGTGCCAGCAGTGAATCAGGGAACGAGCAGTACTTC. Its translation: CASSESGNEQYF.

This rearrangement joins TRBV7-2 to TRBJ2-7; the D gene is possibly TRBD2 (6 bases). Germline CDR1 is SGHTA and CDR2 is FQGNSA. V gave up 3 bases and J gave up 5 bases, with 14 bases separating them. This CDR3 is 14 amino acids long. The CDR3 is CASSFLANPHEQYF. The CDR3 bases are TGTGCCAGCAGCTTCCTAGCGAACCCCCACGAGCAGTACTTC.

V usage is TRBV30 and J usage is TRBJ1-1; D might be TRBD1 (6 bases). V was shortened by 3 bases and J by 11 bases, with 19 bases between the two germline ends. The CDR3 length is 13 residues. The germline V gene encodes CDR1 GTSNPN and CDR2 SVGIG (reference sequence). CDR3 region: CAWSRGPVMYAFF. The CDR3 region has the DNA TGTGCCTGGAGCAGGGGTCCTGTGATGTACGCTTTCTTT.

V usage is TRBV27 and J usage is TRBJ2-1, with 7 bases matching TRBD2. Trimming cost V 4 bases and J 3 bases; bases outside gene matches: 9. The CDR3 loop spans 16 amino acids. Germline-derived CDR1 and CDR2 are MNHEY and SMNVEV (reference sequence). The CDR3 bases are TGTGCCAGCAGTTCCCACCTAGCGGCCCTCTACAATGAGCAGTTCTTC. This encodes CASSSHLAALYNEQFF.

The genes are TRBV13 and TRBJ1-2; no definite D call. This CDR3 comprises 14 residues. Trimming pared 4 bases from V and 4 bases from J, leaving 13 bases between. CDR1 is PRHDT and CDR2 is FYEKMQ in the germline V gene (reference sequence). DNA for the CDR3: TGTGCCAGCAGCTCCAGCCGGCAAAGCTATGGCTACACCTTC. It specifies CASSSSRQSYGYTF.

J is TRBJ2-3 and V is TRBV2; no definite D call. Germline V gene data show CDR1 as SNHLY and CDR2 as FYNNEI. This CDR3 region has 16 residues. Trimming left V 0 bases short and J 2 bases short, with 12 bases between. The CDR3: CASSEAVGRATDTQYF. DNA of the CDR3: TGTGCCAGCAGTGAAGCAGTGGGCCGGGCCACAGATACGCAGTATTTT.

A single count supports this clone. This chain joins TRBV4-3 and TRBJ2-7, with 12 bases aligning to TRBD2. The germline gives CDR1 LGHNA, CDR2 YSLEER. Unmatched junction bases numbered 2, after V lost 3 bases and J lost 2 bases. This CDR3 region has 15 residues. The DNA for the CDR3 is TGCGCCAGCAGCCAGGCTAGCGGGAGGGCCTACGAGCAGTACTTC. Amino acid sequence: CASSQASGRAYEQYF.